Presented here are 17 T cell receptor beta chains from one specimen sequenced in a study of blood T cell repertoires in COVID-19. Produced via immunoSEQ multiplex PCR; TCRdb's table is partial and in-frame only. Of 110,000 or so clones listed, over 70% were seen once; the top ten hold 5.5% to 8.5%. The source material was peripheral blood. These receptors all stem from a woman aged 45-60 years with acute or convalescent COVID-19.

As regards this clone: Mismatch with germline at one junction end may stem from a read error. The rearrangement uses TRBV7-9 and TRBJ1-5, with a weak D call TRBD1 (6 bases). The germline V gene encodes CDR1 SEHNR and CDR2 FQNEAQ (reference sequence). This CDR3 spans 13 amino acids. The CDR3 protein is CASSVAGAGTQHF. CDR3 in DNA: TGTGCCAGCAGCGTAGCGGGGGCAGGTACCCAGCATTTT.

This chain links TRBV7-9 with TRBJ1-2; perhaps TRBD1 as D (6 bases). This CDR3 is 12 amino acids long. With 7 bases removed from V and 7 bases from J, the gap between germline ends came to 13 bases. Per germline, CDR1 SEHNR and CDR2 FQNEAQ (reference sequence). The CDR3 spells CASTWGGLGYTF. CDR3 DNA sequence: TGTGCCAGCACCTGGGGGGGGCTTGGCTACACCTTC.

This rearrangement joins TRBV3-1 (or the pseudogene TRBV3-2) to TRBJ1-1; D perhaps matches TRBD1 (5 bases). The CDR3 runs 14 residues. V was clipped by 5 bases and J by 1 base, with 11 bases between them. Germline values: CDR1 LGHDT, CDR2 YNNKEL (reference sequence). DNA of the CDR3: TGTGCCAGCAGCGTAGACAGTCGGAACACTGAAGCTTTCTTT. Amino acids: CASSVDSRNTEAFF.

The chain has TRBV11-2 and TRBJ1-6; D is unresolved. V was pared by 2 bases and J by 7 bases, with 12 bases between. CDR1 SGHAT and CDR2 FQNNGV come from the germline V gene. The CDR3 is 15 residues long. This CDR3 is CASSLPGAVNSPLHF. DNA for the CDR3: TGTGCCAGCAGCTTACCCGGTGCTGTAAATTCACCCCTCCACTTT.

The chain couples TRBV7-9 to TRBJ1-5; D possibly corresponds to TRBD1 (5 bases). CDR1 and CDR2 from the germline V gene are SEHNR and FQNEAQ (reference sequence). Trimming pared 3 bases from V and 2 bases from J, leaving 11 bases between. The CDR3 totals 15 residues. CDR3 in amino acids: CASSFGGTGNQPQHF. The CDR3 DNA is TGTGCCAGCAGCTTTGGGGGGACCGGCAATCAGCCCCAGCATTTT.

The chain joins TRBV3-1 (or the pseudogene TRBV3-2) to TRBJ1-3; 7 nucleotides match TRBD1. Germline trimming cut 4 bases from V and 4 bases from J; bases unmatched to any gene: 10. CDR3 length equals 16 residues. Germline assignment: CDR1 LGHDT and CDR2 YNNKEL (reference sequence). Here the CDR3 reads CASSPHHRGSGNTIYF. DNA of the CDR3: TGTGCCAGCAGCCCCCACCACAGGGGATCGGGAAACACCATATATTTT.

This chain connects TRBV9 to TRBJ1-6; no firm D call. CDR1 is SGDLS, CDR2 YYNGEE, per germline. The CDR3 sequence is 15 residues long. Trimming removed 2 bases at V and 7 bases at J, with 13 bases between. The CDR3 region is CASSVRAAANSPLHF. The CDR3 DNA sequence: TGTGCCAGCAGCGTTAGGGCAGCGGCCAATTCACCCCTCCACTTT.

The genes are TRBV3-1 (or the pseudogene TRBV3-2) and TRBJ2-7; 8 nucleotides agree with TRBD1. V lost 0 bases, J lost 4 bases, and 5 bases stayed unmatched. This CDR3 region has 15 residues. Germline assignment: CDR1 LGHDT and CDR2 YNNKEL (reference sequence). The CDR3 sequence: CASSQEWDRSYEQYF. CDR3 DNA: TGTGCCAGCAGCCAAGAATGGGACAGGAGTTACGAGCAGTACTTC.

In DNA, the CDR3 is TGTGCCAGCAGTTTCTACCTAGCGGGGGGCCTAGATACGCAGTATTTT. It translates to CASSFYLAGGLDTQYF. V gene TRBV27 combines with J gene TRBJ2-3; 11 bases are a match to TRBD2. Germline trimming cut 3 bases from V and 5 bases from J; bases unmatched to any gene: 7. Germline CDR1 MNHEY, CDR2 SMNVEV (reference sequence). This CDR3 region has 16 residues.

This chain uses TRBV15 with TRBJ1-3; tentatively, D is TRBD1 (5 bases). Germline CDR1 and CDR2: LNHNV and YYDKDF (reference sequence). V was clipped by 0 bases and J by 0 bases, with 18 bases between them. CDR3 length equals 19 residues. CDR3: CATSRDLWSGISSGNTIYF. The CDR3 nucleotides are TGTGCCACCAGCAGAGATTTGTGGTCAGGGATTAGCTCTGGAAACACCATATATTTT. Together with reference TRBV15 and TRBJ1-3, the CDR3 gives the full variable domain: DAMVIQNPRYQVTQFGKPVTLSCSQTLNHNVMYWYQQKSSQAPKLLFHYYDKDFNNEADTPDNFQSRRPNTSFCFLDIRSPGLGDTAMYLCATSRDLWSGISSGNTIYFGEGSWLTVV.

In this sample, this clone turned up a few times. The V and J genes are TRBV20-1 and TRBJ1-4; 9 bases line up with TRBD1. After removal of 3 bases from V and 3 bases from J, the junction contained 14 bases not matched to a gene. Germline values: CDR1 DFQATT, CDR2 SNEGSKA (reference sequence). The CDR3 extends over 18 amino acids. The CDR3 DNA is TGCAGTGCTAGTATTGCTCCGGGACAGGGTACGGCTAATGAAAAACTGTTTTTT. Its translation: CSASIAPGQGTANEKLFF.

The chain uses TRBV7-3 and TRBJ2-3, with D maybe TRBD1 (5 bases). Germline lookup yields CDR1 SGHTA and CDR2 FQGTGA. The CDR3 has 13 amino acids. V lost 1 base and J 3 bases, leaving 5 bases between the germline ends. Here the CDR3 DNA reads TGTGCCAGCAGCTTAAAGGGGACAGATACGCAGTATTTT. Translated, it gives CASSLKGTDTQYF.

The chain carries TRBV19 and TRBJ1-1, with a possible D match to TRBD1 (6 bases). The V gene lost 6 bases and the J gene lost 4 bases, with 18 bases spanning the gap. The CDR3 length is 15 residues. Germline V gives CDR1 LNHDA, CDR2 SQIVND (reference sequence). The CDR3 here is CASRTGNLAGTEAFF. The CDR3 nucleotides read TGTGCCAGTAGAACAGGGAATCTGGCGGGCACTGAAGCTTTCTTT. The whole variable domain, remainder taken from reference TRBV19 and TRBJ1-1, is DGGITQSPKYLFRKEGQNVTLSCEQNLNHDAMYWYRQDPGQGLRLIYYSQIVNDFQKGDIAEGYSVSREKKESFPLTVTSAQKNPTAFYLCASRTGNLAGTEAFFGQGTRLTVV.

This chain joins TRBV10-3 and TRBJ1-3; 7 positions agree with TRBD1. V dropped 5 bases and J dropped 0; count of bases not matched to a gene: 4. The CDR3 is 15 residues long. Germline-derived CDR1 and CDR2 are ENHRY and SYGVKD. Here the CDR3 reads CAISSGTVSGNTIYF. CDR3 DNA sequence: TGTGCCATCAGTTCTGGGACAGTCTCTGGAAACACCATATATTTT.

The chain has TRBV19 and TRBJ2-3; 10 bases are shared with TRBD1. The CDR3 contains 16 residues. CDR1 and CDR2 from the germline V gene are LNHDA and SQIVND (reference sequence). V shed 6 bases and J 7 bases; nucleotides not matched to a gene: 13. DNA for the CDR3: TGTGCCAGTAGCCCCCGAGGGACAGGGGCCACCAATACGCAGTATTTT. Translating it yields CASSPRGTGATNTQYF.

The chain carries TRBV4-1 and TRBJ2-3, with 11 bases that match TRBD2. This CDR3 spans 17 amino acids. The germline CDR1 and CDR2 sequences are MGHRA and YSYEKL. V lost 0 bases, J lost 6 bases, and 8 bases stayed unmatched. CDR3 DNA sequence: TGCGCCAGCAGCCAAGATAGGGTAGCGGGGGGGCAGGATACGCAGTATTTT. Translating gives CASSQDRVAGGQDTQYF.

The gene calls are TRBV5-1 and TRBJ2-7; D unresolved. The CDR3 is 14 amino acids. Germline CDR1 reads SGHRS; CDR2 reads YFSETQ. With 7 bases removed from V and 3 bases from J, the gap between germline ends came to 17 bases. Here the CDR3 reads CASGLDFPFYEQYF. The DNA of the CDR3 is TGCGCCAGCGGCCTTGACTTTCCCTTCTACGAGCAGTACTTC.